The entry that follows covers one T cell receptor (beta chain) sequence. These data belong to a study of blood T cell repertoires in COVID-19. Study-wide context: PBMCs, B-cell-depleted T cells, or T cells provided the cDNA or gDNA that made up the material.

Data came from immunoSEQ multiplex PCR; TCRdb stores just in-frame clones and leaves some out. The sample holds about 82,000 clones, over 80% seen once. Per germline, CDR1 MNHNS and CDR2 SASEGT. The CDR3 is 15 residues long. The V segment lost 2 bases and the J segment 4 bases; nucleotides outside the gene matches: 6. The clonotype was recovered from an elderly man with active or convalescent COVID-19. The sequencing input was peripheral blood. The rearrangement uses TRBV6-1 and TRBJ1-2; 8 positions agree with TRBD1. CDR3 in amino acids: CASSELQGAGYGYTF. Here the CDR3 DNA reads TGTGCCAGCAGTGAACTCCAGGGGGCAGGCTATGGCTACACCTTC.